This T cell receptor (beta chain) was observed in a study of cytomegalovirus exposure and HLA in healthy donors. Study in general: Among about 179 million T cells, an earlier analysis found 95 million to 140 million unique TCR beta sequences.

Researchers ran the PCR with 60 Vbeta and 13 Jbeta primers. Using immunoSEQ multiplex PCR, the repertoire was profiled, and TCRdb retains in-frame clones only, with some absent. The sample has about 130,000 clones, 70% to 75% seen once; the top ten hold around 3.2%. Study-wide results and limits: In vitro testing confirmed a few CMV-associated chains as specific for CMV antigens. It emerged from a later analysis that several of the most significant clusters appeared to be linked to common viral pathogens.

The CDR3 runs to 15 residues. With 4 bases clipped from V and 2 bases from J, the junction kept 6 bases outside the gene matches. The germline gives CDR1 SGHRS, CDR2 YFSETQ. Note on this clone: Antigen unknown.

Sequencing input: PBMCs. The J gene is TRBJ1-3, the V gene TRBV5-1; 7 nucleotides agree with TRBD1. The source of this sequence is a man younger than 45 in good health and CMV-seronegative. CDR3 DNA: TGCGCCAGCAGCCAAGACAGGGATCCTGGAAACACCATATATTTT. This codes for CASSQDRDPGNTIYF.